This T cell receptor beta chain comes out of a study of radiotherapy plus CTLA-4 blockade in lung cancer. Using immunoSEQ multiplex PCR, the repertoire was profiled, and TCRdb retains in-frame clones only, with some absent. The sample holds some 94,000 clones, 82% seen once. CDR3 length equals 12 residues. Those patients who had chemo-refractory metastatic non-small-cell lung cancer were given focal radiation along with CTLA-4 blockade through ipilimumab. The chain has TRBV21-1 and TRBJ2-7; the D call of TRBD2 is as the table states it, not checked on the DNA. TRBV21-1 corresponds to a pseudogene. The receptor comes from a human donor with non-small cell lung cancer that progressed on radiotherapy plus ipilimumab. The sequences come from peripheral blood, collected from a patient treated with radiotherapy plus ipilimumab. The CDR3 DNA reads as TGTGCCAGCAGCAAGAGGCCCTACGAGCAGTACGTC. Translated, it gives CASSKRPYEQYV.